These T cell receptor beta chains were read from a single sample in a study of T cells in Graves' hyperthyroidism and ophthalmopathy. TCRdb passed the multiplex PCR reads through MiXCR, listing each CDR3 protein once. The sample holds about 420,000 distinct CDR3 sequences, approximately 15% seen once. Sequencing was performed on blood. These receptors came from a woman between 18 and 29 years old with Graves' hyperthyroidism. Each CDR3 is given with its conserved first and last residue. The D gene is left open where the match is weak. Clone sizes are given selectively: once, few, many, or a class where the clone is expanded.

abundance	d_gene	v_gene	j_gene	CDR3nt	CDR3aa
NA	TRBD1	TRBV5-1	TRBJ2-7	TGCGCCAGCAGGAAGACAGGGGACGAGCAGTACTTC	CASRKTGDEQYF
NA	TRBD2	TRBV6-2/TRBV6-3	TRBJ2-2	TGTGCCAGCAGTTACCCACCACTAGCGGGAGACACCGGGGAGCTGCTTTTT	CASSYPPLAGDTGELLF
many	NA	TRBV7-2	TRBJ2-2	TGTGCCAGCAGCTTAGTCGCTCGGTCCGGGGAGCTGTTTTTT	CASSLVARSGELFF
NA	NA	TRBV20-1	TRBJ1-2	TGCAGTGCTAGGAAGGTTGGGGGGAATGGCTACACCTTC	CSARKVGGNGYTF
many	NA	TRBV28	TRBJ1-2	TGTGCCAGCAGTGGCACGGGACGGAACTATGGCTACACCTTC	CASSGTGRNYGYTF
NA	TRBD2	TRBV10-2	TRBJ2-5	TGCGCCAGCAGTAATCCAGCGGGAGGGCGGGAGACCCAGTACTTC	CASSNPAGGRETQYF
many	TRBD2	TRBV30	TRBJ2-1	TGTGCCTGGAGGTATAGCGGGAGGGTCTCCAATGAGCAGTTCTTC	CAWRYSGRVSNEQFF
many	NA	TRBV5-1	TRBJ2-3	TGCGCCAGCAGCTTTCAAGGAGGCACAGATACGCAGTATTTT	CASSFQGGTDTQYF
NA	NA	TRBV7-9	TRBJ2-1	TGTGCCAGCAGCACCTATTACGAGCAGTTCTTC	CASSTYYEQFF
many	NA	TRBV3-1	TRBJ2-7	TGTGCCAGCAGCCAAAACCGCGAGCAGTACTTC	CASSQNREQYF
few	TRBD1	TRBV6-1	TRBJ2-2	TGTGCCAGCAGACGGGACAGGGGGAACACCGGGGAGCTGTTTTTT	CASRRDRGNTGELFF
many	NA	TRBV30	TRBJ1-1	TGTGCCTGGAGTCAGGGGACGAACACTGAAGCTTTCTTT	CAWSQGTNTEAFF
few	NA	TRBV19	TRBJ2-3	TGTGCCAGTAGTATAGGCGGGCATGCAGATACGCAGTATTTT	CASSIGGHADTQYF
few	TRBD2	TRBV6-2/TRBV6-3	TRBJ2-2	TGTGCCAGCAGTCCGGTGGGGGGGATAAGCACCGGGGAGCTGTTTTTT	CASSPVGGISTGELFF
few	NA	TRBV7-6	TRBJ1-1	TGTGCCAGCAGCTCGGGGGGGGCGCTCACTGAAGCTTTCTTT	CASSSGGALTEAFF
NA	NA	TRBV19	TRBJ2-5	TGTGCCAGTAGTATAACTCCGGGAGTAGGGCAAGAGACCCAGTACTTC	CASSITPGVGQETQYF
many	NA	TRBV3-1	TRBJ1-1	TGTGCCAGCAGCCCGCTTTATGGTTGGACTGAAGCTTTCTTT	CASSPLYGWTEAFF
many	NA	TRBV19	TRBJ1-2	TGTGCCAGTAGTATGCGTGACTATGGCTACACCTTC	CASSMRDYGYTF
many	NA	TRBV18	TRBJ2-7	TGTGCCAGCTCACTAGGGCAGGCGTTGGGCGAGCAGTACTTC	CASSLGQALGEQYF
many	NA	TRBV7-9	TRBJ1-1	TGTGCCAGCAGCTTAGCGGCAGGAGGGAACACTGAAGCTTTCTTT	CASSLAAGGNTEAFF
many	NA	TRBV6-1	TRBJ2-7	TGTGCCAGCAGTGCGGAAAGCCACGACTACGAGCAGTACTTC	CASSAESHDYEQYF
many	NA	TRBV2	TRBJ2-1	TGTGCCAGCAGAGGGTCCATCAATGAGCAGTTCTTC	CASRGSINEQFF